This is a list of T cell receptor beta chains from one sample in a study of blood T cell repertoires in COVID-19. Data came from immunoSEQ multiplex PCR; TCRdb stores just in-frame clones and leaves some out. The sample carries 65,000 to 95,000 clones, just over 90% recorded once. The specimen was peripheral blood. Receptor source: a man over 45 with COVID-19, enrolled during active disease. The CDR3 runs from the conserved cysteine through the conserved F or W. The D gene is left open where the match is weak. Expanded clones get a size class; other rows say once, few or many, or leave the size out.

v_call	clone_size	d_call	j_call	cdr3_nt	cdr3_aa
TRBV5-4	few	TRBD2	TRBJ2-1	TGTGCCAGCAGCTTGATCAGCGGGAGTACCCGGGAGCAGTTCTTC	CASSLISGSTREQFF
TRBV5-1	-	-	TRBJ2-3	TGCGCCAGCAGCTTGGCGGGAGTAGGGACAGATACGCAGTATTTT	CASSLAGVGTDTQYF
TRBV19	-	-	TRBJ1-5	TGTGCCAGTAGTATGGGGGGGGCTCAGCCCCAGCATTTT	CASSMGGAQPQHF
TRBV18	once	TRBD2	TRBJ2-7	TGTGCCAGCTCACCACCCCCGGGACTAGGTACCGAGCAGTACTTC	CASSPPPGLGTEQYF
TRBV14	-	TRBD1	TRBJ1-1	TGTGCCAGCAGCTCAGGGACAGCGAACACTGAAGCTTTCTTT	CASSSGTANTEAFF
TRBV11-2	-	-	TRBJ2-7	TGTGCCAGCAGCTCGCAGACCTACGAGCAGTACTTC	CASSSQTYEQYF
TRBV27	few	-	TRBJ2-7	TGTGCCAGCAGTTTACTAGGGGCCCCTTACGAGCAGTACTTC	CASSLLGAPYEQYF
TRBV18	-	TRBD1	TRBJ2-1	TGTGCCAGCTCACTAAACCCAGGGACAGGGGGAGGAAATGAGCAGTTCTTC	CASSLNPGTGGGNEQFF
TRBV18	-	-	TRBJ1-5	TGTGCCAGCTCACCGACGACAGGTGATAGCAATCAGCCCCAGCATTTT	CASSPTTGDSNQPQHF
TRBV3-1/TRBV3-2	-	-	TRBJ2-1	TGTGCCAGCAGCCAAGCTTCGAGGTTGCGGAATGAGCAGTTCTTC	CASSQASRLRNEQFF
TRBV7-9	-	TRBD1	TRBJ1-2	TGTGCCAGCAGCTTGACAGGGTTACACTATGGCTACACCTTC	CASSLTGLHYGYTF
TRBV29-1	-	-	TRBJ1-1	TGCAGCGTAAGCAGGGAAGAGAACACTGAAGCTTTCTTT	CSVSREENTEAFF
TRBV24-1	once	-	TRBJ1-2	TGTGCCACCAGTGACACAGGCGGAAACTCAAATGGCTACACCTTC	CATSDTGGNSNGYTF
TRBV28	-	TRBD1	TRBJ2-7	TGTGCCAGCAGGTCCAGGGGGTCCTACGAGCAGTACTTC	CASRSRGSYEQYF
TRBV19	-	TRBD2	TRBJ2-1	TGTGCCAGTAGTATAGGGAAGGCGGGAGGCTACAATGAGCAGTTCTTC	CASSIGKAGGYNEQFF
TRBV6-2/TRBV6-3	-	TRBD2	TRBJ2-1	TGTGCCAGCAGTACCGGGACTAGCTCGGTCCATGAGCAGTTCTTC	CASSTGTSSVHEQFF
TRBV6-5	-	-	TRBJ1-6	TGTGCCAGCAGGCCGGGACAAATTAATTCACCCCTCCACTTT	CASRPGQINSPLHF
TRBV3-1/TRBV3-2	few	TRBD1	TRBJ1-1	TGTGCCAGCAGCAGGGACAGGGACACTGAAGCTTTCTTT	CASSRDRDTEAFF
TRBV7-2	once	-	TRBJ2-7	TGTGCCAGCAGCTTATCAATTGGACCGGGAGCTTACGAGCAGTACTTC	CASSLSIGPGAYEQYF
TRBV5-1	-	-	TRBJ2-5	TGCGCCAGCAGCTTGGGCTTAGAAGAGACCCAGTACTTC	CASSLGLEETQYF
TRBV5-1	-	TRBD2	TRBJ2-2	TGCGCCAGCAGCTCCCGGGACTATAACACCGGGGAGCTGTTTTTT	CASSSRDYNTGELFF